The rows below give T cell receptor beta chains drawn from one sample of a study of T-cell reconstitution after alpha-beta-depleted transplantation in children. TCRdb used MiXCR to reprocess the PCR reads, holding one entry per CDR3 protein. The sample includes some 600,000 distinct CDR3 sequences, approximately 12% seen only once; the top ten take over 2%. The sample here was PBMCs, mostly from graft donor cells, taken 360 days after TCRalphabeta/CD19-depleted stem cell transplant. The source is a male patient younger than 18 who had a stem cell transplant for acute myeloid leukemia, so the T cells may come from the graft donor. The CDR3 runs from the conserved cysteine through the conserved F or W. A D gene is named only where the DNA matches it firmly. A row's size may be missing; if present it is once, few, many or a size class.

CDR3 DNA: TGTGCCAGCAGTTACGGTACCCCCCGACTAGCGGGAGGAGTGAATGAGCAGTTCTTC; CDR3 protein: CASSYGTPRLAGGVNEQFF; clone size: few; D gene: TRBD2; J gene: TRBJ2-1; V gene: TRBV6-5
CDR3 DNA: TGTGCCAGCAGCGTAGGTCTAGCGGGAGGGCCTCTCTACAATGAGCAGTTCTTC; CDR3 protein: CASSVGLAGGPLYNEQFF; clone size: .; D gene: TRBD2; J gene: TRBJ2-1; V gene: TRBV9
CDR3 DNA: TGTGCCAGCAGCGTAGCAGTCTTCCAAGAGACCCAGTACTTC; CDR3 protein: CASSVAVFQETQYF; clone size: few; D gene: .; J gene: TRBJ2-5; V gene: TRBV9
CDR3 DNA: TGTGCCAGCAGACGGACAGGGGCCTATAATTCACCCCTCCACTTT; CDR3 protein: CASRRTGAYNSPLHF; clone size: many; D gene: TRBD1; J gene: TRBJ1-6; V gene: TRBV12-3/TRBV12-4
CDR3 DNA: TGCGCCAGCAGCCAAGATTTGGGGCAGTTCGGGCAGCCCCAGCATTTT; CDR3 protein: CASSQDLGQFGQPQHF; clone size: few; D gene: .; J gene: TRBJ1-5; V gene: TRBV4-3
CDR3 DNA: TGCAGCGCAGGGACAGGGCAGGGCAATCAGCCCCAGCATTTT; CDR3 protein: CSAGTGQGNQPQHF; clone size: few; D gene: TRBD1; J gene: TRBJ1-5; V gene: TRBV29-1
CDR3 DNA: TGTGCCAGTAGTATAACCAGGGGGCCCAGCGAGCAGTACTTC; CDR3 protein: CASSITRGPSEQYF; clone size: .; D gene: TRBD1; J gene: TRBJ2-7; V gene: TRBV19
CDR3 DNA: TGCAGCGTTGAACCCCGAGGCGAGGGGTACAGAAACATTCAGTACTTC; CDR3 protein: CSVEPRGEGYRNIQYF; clone size: many; D gene: .; J gene: TRBJ2-4; V gene: TRBV29-1
CDR3 DNA: TGTGCCAGCAGCGCGGACAGGGCTGCCTACGAGCAGTACTTC; CDR3 protein: CASSADRAAYEQYF; clone size: .; D gene: TRBD1; J gene: TRBJ2-7; V gene: TRBV7-2
CDR3 DNA: TGTGCCAGCAGCTTACACTGGAGGGTAGGAACCGGGGAGCTGTTTTTT; CDR3 protein: CASSLHWRVGTGELFF; clone size: few; D gene: .; J gene: TRBJ2-2; V gene: TRBV7-2
CDR3 DNA: TGTGCCAGCAGCCAAAGGCGGAGCAGGGAGATGTTTGGATTGGGAGAGCAGTACTTC; CDR3 protein: CASSQRRSREMFGLGEQYF; clone size: .; D gene: .; J gene: TRBJ2-7; V gene: TRBV14
CDR3 DNA: TGTGCCAGCAGTGCTGACAGGGGGCGCACGAATGGTGAAAAACTGTTTTTT; CDR3 protein: CASSADRGRTNGEKLFF; clone size: many; D gene: TRBD1; J gene: TRBJ1-4; V gene: TRBV28
CDR3 DNA: TGTGCCAGCAGCTTAAATTGGCGGGGGAACACCGGGGAGCTGTTTTTT; CDR3 protein: CASSLNWRGNTGELFF; clone size: many; D gene: .; J gene: TRBJ2-2; V gene: TRBV13
CDR3 DNA: TGCGCCAGCAGCCGATTGACTAGCGGAGATACGCAGTATTTT; CDR3 protein: CASSRLTSGDTQYF; clone size: few; D gene: TRBD2; J gene: TRBJ2-3; V gene: TRBV4-3
CDR3 DNA: TGCAGCGTTGGGGGGACGGGCCTCTACGAGCAGTACTTC; CDR3 protein: CSVGGTGLYEQYF; clone size: .; D gene: .; J gene: TRBJ2-7; V gene: TRBV29-1
CDR3 DNA: TGTGCCAGCAGCTCAGGTTGGGGCGGGAGAGTTTACGAGCAGTACTTC; CDR3 protein: CASSSGWGGRVYEQYF; clone size: .; D gene: TRBD2; J gene: TRBJ2-7; V gene: TRBV28
CDR3 DNA: TGTGCCTGGAGGGACCATGTATGGCTAGCGGGAGGCCATGAGCAGTTCTTC; CDR3 protein: CAWRDHVWLAGGHEQFF; clone size: many; D gene: TRBD2; J gene: TRBJ2-1; V gene: TRBV30
CDR3 DNA: TGTGCCAGCAGCCCACTCGAGCGGGAGTATGGCACCGGGGAGCTGTTTTTT; CDR3 protein: CASSPLEREYGTGELFF; clone size: .; D gene: TRBD2; J gene: TRBJ2-2; V gene: TRBV12-3/TRBV12-4
CDR3 DNA: TGTGCCAGCAGTGAGGTGGGAAGAATGGCCCAGCATTTT; CDR3 protein: CASSEVGRMAQHF; clone size: .; D gene: .; J gene: TRBJ1-5; V gene: TRBV25-1
CDR3 DNA: TGTGCCAGCAGCTCCTTTCACGGGGAGCAGTACTTC; CDR3 protein: CASSSFHGEQYF; clone size: few; D gene: .; J gene: TRBJ2-7; V gene: TRBV7-2
CDR3 DNA: TGTGCCAGCAGCTCTTGGGGGGTGACTGCCGCGAACACCGGGGAGCTGTTTTTT; CDR3 protein: CASSSWGVTAANTGELFF; clone size: few; D gene: .; J gene: TRBJ2-2; V gene: TRBV7-6
CDR3 DNA: TGTGCCAGCAGCCCACCTGACAGGGGGCGTTATGAGACCCAGTACTTC; CDR3 protein: CASSPPDRGRYETQYF; clone size: .; D gene: TRBD1; J gene: TRBJ2-5; V gene: TRBV11-2
CDR3 DNA: TGTGCCAGCAGCCAGACTAGCGTGGGTTACAATGAGCAGTTCTTC; CDR3 protein: CASSQTSVGYNEQFF; clone size: few; D gene: TRBD2; J gene: TRBJ2-1; V gene: TRBV2